These T cell receptor beta chains were read from a single sample in a study of chemoradiotherapy in HPV16-positive cancers. The table came from immunoSEQ multiplex PCR; TCRdb's copy has only in-frame clones and leaves some out. The repertoire includes about 7,900 clones, about 79% of them detected once, and over 8% sits in the top ten. The material was obtained from a patient who underwent chemoradiotherapy. These receptors were collected from a human donor with HPV-associated anogenital cancer. Each CDR3 is given without its conserved first and last residue. Fields, in order: clone size, V gene, CDR3 protein. Not all rows give a size; the values are once, few, many and, for expanded clones, a class.

-	TRBV14	ASSPGLNQPQH
-	TRBV30	AWIGNTGELF
-	TRBV9	ASSVGPDSGNTIY
-	TRBV21-1	AAGTGQY
-	TRBV7-2	ASSLVVENTGELF
-	TRBV10-2	ASSYRGGTEAF
-	TRBV5-1	ASRAPETGLYEQY
-	TRBV5-1	ASSLTGQGHEQY
-	TRBV19	ASNPFGGRRTEAF
-	TRBV28	ASSLQGGGNQPQH
-	TRBV30	AWSLEVETQY
-	TRBV19	ASRQVWDQPQH
-	TRBV28	ASSWSQGDTEAF
-	TRBV5-1	ASSLGQGGVEAF
-	TRBV27	ASSSAGTGTDTQY
once	TRBV6-6	ASSPNRGNTEAF
large	TRBV30	AWSDRATYEQY
few	TRBV27	ASSPGRGNTEAF
-	TRBV29-1	SVVRGGLTDTQY
few	TRBV7-8	ASSLAAGGELF
-	TRBV18	ASSPPPVAGANVLT
-	TRBV7-9	ASSVRNNYGYT
-	TRBV18	ASSPDQNTEAF
-	TRBV9	ASSEGDGLNTEAF
-	TRBV30	AWDRDRGSEQY
-	TRBV7-3	ASSGGSVSNSPLH
once	TRBV7-2	ASSFSASGSNTGELF
once	TRBV4-1	ASSLDRTYGYT
-	TRBV10-3	AIGRTGDEKLF
-	TRBV28	ASSITSGRAPLGTDTQY
once	TRBV18	ASSNGTGFYYGYT
once	TRBV19	ASSPGGGSGGELF
-	TRBV28	ASSPDRQGLAGELF
-	TRBV11-1	ASSLEGDSSTNEKLF
-	TRBV2	ASSVGHHGNTIY
-	TRBV6-6	ASSRAGGGAF
-	TRBV14	ASPTGGGSDTQY
-	TRBV28	ASLDRVSYEQY
few	TRBV5-6	ASSATGDTT
-	TRBV5-1	ASSSPGSRNTEAF
few	TRBV6-6	ASSYGRDQPQH
-	TRBV5-3	ARSDRVPNGYT
-	TRBV28	ASSRRSYGYT
-	TRBV7-2	ASSLVGGAYGEQY
-	TRBV6-6	AGGPSGTYEQF
-	TRBV12-5	ASGLSRNEQF